This T cell receptor beta chain is from a study of blood T cell repertoires in COVID-19. Study information: Some COVID-19 samples were acute and others convalescent; all came from the United States, Italy and Spain. T cells, B-cell-depleted T cells, or PBMCs provided the cDNA or gDNA that served as material.

The CDR3 runs to 14 residues. V lost 7 bases to trimming and J lost 1 base, with 13 bases between them. Germline V gives CDR1 SGHAT, CDR2 FQNNGV. Clones were read by immunoSEQ multiplex PCR, and TCRdb kept only the in-frame ones, dropping some. The repertoire holds roughly 220,000 clones, with roughly 88% as singletons. Sequenced: peripheral blood. This TCR was recovered from a man aged 30 to 45 who had recovered from COVID-19. The gene calls are TRBV11-2 and TRBJ1-1; D may be TRBD1 (5 bases). DNA for the CDR3: TGTGCCAGCACCACGCTAAGGGGGAACACTGAAGCTTTCTTT. Translated: CASTTLRGNTEAFF. The whole variable domain, filled in from reference TRBV11-2 and TRBJ1-1, reads EAGVAQSPRYKIIEKRQSVAFWCNPISGHATLYWYQQILGQGPKLLIQFQNNGVVDDSQLPKDRFSAERLKGVDSTLKIQPAKLEDSAVYLCASTTLRGNTEAFFGQGTRLTVV.